Listed below are T cell receptor beta chains from one sample, sequenced in a study of T cell repertoires in cytomegalovirus infection. TCRdb reanalysed the reads using MiXCR and keeps one entry per CDR3 protein. The data show fewer than 850,000 distinct CDR3 sequences, with 25% to 30% seen just once and about an eighth held by the top ten. Their antigen targets remain unknown. The specimen comprised cultured CD8+ T cells from PBMCs, sampled from culture after CMV antigen stimulation. The source is a human donor in good health (CMV status not recorded). Some clones in this sample may be carry-over from other donors' samples. CDR3s include the opening cysteine and the closing phenylalanine or tryptophan. Each record gives: J gene, D gene, clone size, V gene, CDR3 protein, CDR3 DNA. A D gene is named only where the DNA matches it firmly. A clone size is listed for some rows: how often the clone was seen (once, few, many), or a class if it is expanded.

J: TRBJ1-2
D: NA
size: NA
V: TRBV11-2
CDR3: CASIPPTVGNRYGYTF
DNA: TGTGCCAGCATCCCTCCTACGGTCGGAAATCGCTATGGCTACACCTTC

J: TRBJ1-1
D: NA
size: NA
V: TRBV7-8
CDR3: CASSLVYGGNTEAFF
DNA: TGTGCCAGCAGCTTAGTGTATGGCGGGAACACTGAAGCTTTCTTT

J: TRBJ2-3
D: NA
size: NA
V: TRBV9
CDR3: CASSVGKGTDTQYF
DNA: TGTGCCAGCAGCGTAGGGAAAGGTACAGATACGCAGTATTTT

J: TRBJ2-1
D: TRBD2
size: NA
V: TRBV20-1
CDR3: CSARDPAGGPNEQFF
DNA: TGCAGTGCTAGAGATCCGGCGGGGGGGCCCAATGAGCAGTTCTTC

J: TRBJ1-1
D: NA
size: NA
V: TRBV2
CDR3: CASWGAQGEAFF
DNA: TGTGCCAGCTGGGGGGCGCAGGGTGAAGCTTTCTTT

J: TRBJ2-3
D: TRBD2
size: many
V: TRBV6-1
CDR3: CASSPGLAGTDTQYF
DNA: TGTGCCAGCAGTCCGGGACTAGCGGGCACAGATACGCAGTATTTT

J: TRBJ1-5
D: TRBD1
size: NA
V: TRBV18
CDR3: CASSPEPGQTSSQPQHF
DNA: TGTGCCAGCTCACCTGAACCGGGACAGACATCTTCCCAGCCCCAGCATTTT

J: TRBJ2-2
D: NA
size: NA
V: TRBV29-1
CDR3: CSVEDQESNTGELFF
DNA: TGCAGCGTTGAAGATCAGGAGTCGAACACCGGGGAGCTGTTTTTT

J: TRBJ1-3
D: NA
size: few
V: TRBV6-1
CDR3: CASSDDSGNTIYF
DNA: TGTGCCAGCAGTGACGACTCTGGAAACACCATATATTTT

J: TRBJ2-1
D: TRBD2
size: NA
V: TRBV6-2/TRBV6-3
CDR3: CASSHERGLGFF
DNA: TGTGCCAGCAGTCACGAGCGGGGGCTGGGATTCTTC

J: TRBJ2-1
D: TRBD2
size: many
V: TRBV7-2
CDR3: CASRQRGNLYNEQFF
DNA: TGTGCCAGCAGACAGCGGGGAAATCTATACAATGAGCAGTTCTTC

J: TRBJ1-2
D: TRBD1
size: once
V: TRBV16
CDR3: CASSQSKGAFYGYTF
DNA: TGTGCCAGCAGCCAATCGAAGGGGGCATTCTATGGCTACACCTTC

J: TRBJ2-5
D: NA
size: few
V: TRBV6-6
CDR3: CASSNGGSGETQYF
DNA: TGTGCCAGCAGTAACGGGGGTTCGGGAGAGACCCAGTACTTC

J: TRBJ2-7
D: TRBD2
size: NA
V: TRBV7-4
CDR3: CASRPPHRGSSYEQYF
DNA: TGTGCCAGCAGGCCACCTCACCGCGGGAGCTCCTACGAGCAGTACTTC

J: TRBJ2-7
D: NA
size: few
V: TRBV10-3
CDR3: CAISPELPGPYEQYF
DNA: TGTGCCATCAGCCCCGAGCTCCCAGGCCCCTACGAGCAGTACTTC

J: TRBJ2-5
D: NA
size: many
V: TRBV7-2
CDR3: CASSSIRGGFQETQYF
DNA: TGTGCCAGCAGCTCCATCAGGGGGGGATTCCAAGAGACCCAGTACTTC

J: TRBJ1-1
D: NA
size: NA
V: TRBV7-9
CDR3: CASSGPGPSSGTEAFF
DNA: TGTGCCAGCAGCGGTCCGGGACCTTCGTCGGGGACTGAAGCTTTCTTT

J: TRBJ2-2
D: TRBD2
size: few
V: TRBV2
CDR3: CASLSGGASGELFF
DNA: TGTGCCAGCCTCAGCGGGGGGGCATCCGGGGAGCTGTTTTTT

J: TRBJ2-3
D: TRBD2
size: few
V: TRBV7-6
CDR3: CASSSSGGSADTQYF
DNA: TGTGCCAGCAGTTCTAGCGGGGGGAGCGCAGATACGCAGTATTTT

J: TRBJ1-1
D: NA
size: NA
V: TRBV20-1
CDR3: CSARDQGVGYTEAFF
DNA: TGCAGTGCTAGAGATCAGGGCGTGGGGTACACTGAAGCTTTCTTT

J: TRBJ2-5
D: NA
size: many
V: TRBV6-6
CDR3: CASSPRRDPVSETQYF
DNA: TGTGCCAGCAGTCCACGCCGGGACCCTGTTTCGGAGACCCAGTACTTC

J: TRBJ2-5
D: TRBD1
size: NA
V: TRBV7-4
CDR3: CASSLAAGGPRETQYF
DNA: TGTGCCAGCAGCTTAGCGGCAGGGGGCCCCCGTGAGACCCAGTACTTC

J: TRBJ2-1
D: NA
size: many
V: TRBV4-3
CDR3: CASSQDRVSYNEQFF
DNA: TGCGCCAGCAGCCAAGATAGGGTCAGTTACAATGAGCAGTTCTTC

J: TRBJ1-6
D: NA
size: NA
V: TRBV27
CDR3: CASSSTGMGSPLHF
DNA: TGTGCCAGCAGTTCGACGGGGATGGGGTCACCCCTCCACTTT

J: TRBJ2-1
D: TRBD1
size: NA
V: TRBV2
CDR3: CASMGTGQVHNEQFF
DNA: TGTGCCAGCATGGGTACGGGACAGGTCCACAATGAGCAGTTCTTC

J: TRBJ1-2
D: TRBD1
size: NA
V: TRBV5-6
CDR3: CASSLAPETGGYGYTF
DNA: TGTGCCAGCAGCTTGGCCCCGGAGACAGGGGGCTATGGCTACACCTTC

J: TRBJ1-1
D: NA
size: NA
V: TRBV20-1
CDR3: CSARDGFSFGGAFF
DNA: TGCAGTGCGCGGGACGGTTTCTCCTTCGGCGGAGCTTTTTTT

J: TRBJ2-5
D: TRBD2
size: few
V: TRBV6-2/TRBV6-3
CDR3: CASSYSSGTWQETQYF
DNA: TGTGCCAGCAGTTACTCGAGCGGGACTTGGCAAGAGACCCAGTACTTC

J: TRBJ1-1
D: NA
size: few
V: TRBV11-2
CDR3: CASTRERGRDTEAFF
DNA: TGTGCCAGCACCCGAGAAAGGGGAAGGGACACTGAAGCTTTCTTT

J: TRBJ2-6
D: TRBD1
size: NA
V: TRBV2
CDR3: CASSERQGSGANVLTF
DNA: TGTGCCAGCAGTGAAAGACAGGGGTCCGGGGCCAACGTCCTGACTTTC

J: TRBJ1-5
D: TRBD1
size: few
V: TRBV6-1
CDR3: CASREGQGSQPQHF
DNA: TGTGCCAGCAGGGAAGGACAGGGAAGTCAGCCCCAGCATTTT

J: TRBJ1-2
D: TRBD1
size: NA
V: TRBV3-1
CDR3: CASSQDRGPLSDMGYTF
DNA: TGTGCCAGCAGCCAAGACAGGGGGCCTCTTTCAGATATGGGCTACACCTTC

J: TRBJ2-7
D: NA
size: NA
V: TRBV6-6
CDR3: CASSFRGGDYEQYF
DNA: TGTGCCAGCAGTTTCAGAGGGGGAGACTACGAGCAGTACTTC

J: TRBJ2-1
D: NA
size: NA
V: TRBV19
CDR3: CASSMGFWEKNEQFF
DNA: TGTGCCAGTAGTATGGGGTTCTGGGAAAAAAATGAGCAGTTCTTC

J: TRBJ2-5
D: TRBD2
size: many
V: TRBV7-2
CDR3: CASSLADSGGARETQYF
DNA: TGTGCCAGCAGCTTAGCAGATAGCGGGGGGGCCCGGGAGACCCAGTACTTC

J: TRBJ2-2
D: TRBD2
size: NA
V: TRBV18
CDR3: CASSPLGLLGGELFF
DNA: TGTGCCAGCTCACCTTTGGGACTACTCGGCGGGGAGCTGTTTTTT

J: TRBJ1-2
D: NA
size: few
V: TRBV7-2
CDR3: CASSIGGWGGYGYTF
DNA: TGTGCCAGCAGTATAGGGGGGTGGGGCGGCTATGGCTACACCTTC

J: TRBJ2-2
D: TRBD2
size: many
V: TRBV7-6
CDR3: CASSLGVAGVYTGELFF
DNA: TGTGCCAGCAGCCTGGGGGTAGCGGGGGTCTACACCGGGGAGCTGTTTTTT

J: TRBJ2-1
D: TRBD2
size: NA
V: TRBV19
CDR3: CASTGGGAFYNEQFF
DNA: TGTGCCAGTACCGGCGGGGGAGCCTTTTACAATGAGCAGTTCTTC

J: TRBJ2-3
D: TRBD1
size: NA
V: TRBV4-1
CDR3: CASSPRDRGSDTQYF
DNA: TGCGCCAGCAGCCCACGGGACAGGGGTTCAGATACGCAGTATTTT